This TCR beta chain derives from a study of T cell responses to AZD1222 COVID-19 vaccine. This clone was found once. Its antigen is currently unknown. Sequencing used immunoSEQ multiplex PCR; TCRdb keeps in-frame clones, though not all of them. The table has around 84,000 clones, 80% to 90% seen once; the top ten hold more than 9%. V shed 1 base and J shed 6 bases, with 7 bases lying between them. The CDR3 consists of 12 residues. Broader study findings: The donors showed a predominance of white British ancestry and of females, with possible underestimation of clonal diversity. Spike as a whole was targeted by vaccine-associated CD4 TCRs, dominant at 160-218 and 743-854.

This chain joins TRBV12-3 or TRBV12-4 and TRBJ2-7, with D hard to call. The sample in question was peripheral blood, obtained 28 days after the second AZD1222 dose. The TCR comes from an adult who received the AZD1222 COVID-19 vaccine. CDR3 in amino acids: CASSLGVGEQYF. DNA of the CDR3: TGTGCCAGCAGTTTAGGAGTCGGCGAGCAGTACTTC.